The 29 T cell receptor beta chains presented below share a single source sample, sequenced in a study of T cells after yellow fever vaccination. TCRdb re-analysed the 5' RACE reads in MiXCR, keeping a single row per CDR3 protein. The table records a few hundred thousand distinct CDR3 sequences, over 4.5% of them present only once. Sequenced here: CD4+ T cells sorted from PBMCs, sampled on the day of the yellow fever booster vaccination. These receptors all come from a man between 18 and 29 years old who received the YFV17D yellow fever vaccine.

In this sample, this clonotype turned up many times. Its ends do not fully match the called genes, so a read error is possible. CDR3 nucleotides: TGTGCCAGCACTGAAAGGGGCAGGTCCACCGGGGAGCTGTTTTTT. Translated, it gives CASTERGRSTGELFF. The rearrangement uses TRBV6-1 and TRBJ2-2, with D perhaps TRBD1 (5 bases). Germline CDR1 MNHNS, CDR2 SASEGT. CDR3 length equals 15 residues.

This clonotype was seen only a few times. DNA for the CDR3: TGTGCCAGCAGCTTACCCGACAGGCTTGGGGGTGGCTACACCTTC. Its protein product is CASSLPDRLGGGYTF. The V call is TRBV7-9, the J call TRBJ1-2, with D possibly being TRBD1 (6 bases). The CDR3 has 15 amino acids. Trimming pared 2 bases from V and 7 bases from J, leaving 17 bases between. Germline V gene sequence: CDR1 SEHNR, CDR2 FQNEAQ (reference sequence). Based on the CDR3 plus reference TRBV7-9 and TRBJ1-2, the full variable domain is DTGVSQNPRHKITKRGQNVTFRCDPISEHNRLYWYRQTLGQGPEFLTYFQNEAQLEKSRLLSDRFSAERPKGSFSTLEIQRTEQGDSAMYLCASSLPDRLGGGYTFGSGTRLTVV.

The table lists this clonotype with a few counts. The chain combines TRBV28 with TRBJ1-1; tentative D call: TRBD1 (5 bases). There are 12 residues in the CDR3. The germline V and J ends were trimmed by 3 bases and 11 bases, with 13 bases remaining between them. The germline V gene has CDR1 MDHEN and CDR2 SYDVKM. This chain's CDR3 is CASSFSDRGAFF. CDR3 nucleotides: TGTGCCAGCAGTTTTTCGGACCGGGGGGCTTTCTTT.

The V call is TRBV28, the J call TRBJ1-4; D remains unclear. With 3 bases removed from V and 8 bases from J, the gap between germline ends came to 13 bases. Germline values: CDR1 MDHEN, CDR2 SYDVKM. This CDR3 spans 14 amino acids. This CDR3 reads CASSLVGGSEKLFF. CDR3 in DNA: TGTGCCAGCAGTTTGGTTGGAGGGTCAGAAAAACTGTTTTTT.

The V and J genes are TRBV6-1 and TRBJ1-1; D remains unclear. V lost 3 bases to trimming and J lost 4 bases, with 9 bases between them. Germline V gene lookup returns CDR1 MNHNS and CDR2 SASEGT. The CDR3 loop spans 13 amino acids. As DNA, the CDR3 is TGTGCCAGCAGTGATCGTTCCCGCACTGAAGCTTTCTTT. It codes for CASSDRSRTEAFF.

This clonotype was seen many times. The chain joins TRBV5-8 to TRBJ1-6, with D perhaps TRBD1 (6 bases). Germline values: CDR1 SGHTS, CDR2 YDEGEE. V dropped 3 bases and J dropped 6 bases, with 13 bases sitting between them. The CDR3 runs 15 residues. The CDR3 DNA follows: TGTGCCAGCAGCTCCTTCGGGGGCGGTAATTCACCCCTCCACTTT. Translation: CASSSFGGGNSPLHF.

V gene TRBV7-2 combines with J gene TRBJ1-2, with 7 positions matching TRBD1. With 6 bases clipped from V and 8 bases from J, the junction kept 18 bases outside the gene matches. CDR3 length: 16 amino acids. Germline values: CDR1 SGHTA, CDR2 FQGNSA. For the CDR3, the DNA is TGTGCCAGCAGTCGCAGCCCGGGACAGTCATCGGGGGGCTACACCTTC. It is translated as CASSRSPGQSSGGYTF.

This clonotype was seen repeatedly, ten times or more. The J gene is TRBJ2-1, the V gene TRBV5-1; D is uncertain. Germline loops: CDR1 SGHRS, CDR2 YFSETQ. This CDR3 region has 15 residues. Trimming cost V 3 bases and J 2 bases, with 12 bases left between them. CDR3 DNA: TGCGCCAGCAGCTCGAGGATCGCACCCTACAATGAGCAGTTCTTC. Its protein product is CASSSRIAPYNEQFF.

This clonotype was seen more than once but under ten times. V is TRBV5-1 and J is TRBJ2-3, with D possibly being TRBD2 (7 bases). The CDR3 contains 16 residues. Trimming left V 0 bases short and J 0 bases short, with 11 bases between. Germline CDR1 SGHRS, CDR2 YFSETQ. The CDR3 DNA reads TGCGCCAGCAGCTTGGTTCGGGGGGCCAGCACAGATACGCAGTATTTT. It encodes CASSLVRGASTDTQYF.

The chain has TRBV3-1 and TRBJ2-7; TRBD2 aligns across 14 bases. CDR3 length: 15 residues. Per germline, CDR1 LGHDT and CDR2 YNNKEL (reference sequence). Trimming cost V 3 bases and J 6 bases; bases outside gene matches: 4. CDR3 loop: CASSHGLAGGGEQYF. The CDR3 DNA is TGTGCCAGCAGCCACGGACTAGCGGGGGGAGGCGAGCAGTACTTC.

This clonotype was counted ten times or more. The rearrangement uses TRBV12-3 or TRBV12-4 and TRBJ2-5; the D is unclear. The ends were cut back, 0 bases at V and 4 bases at J, with 3 bases in the middle. This CDR3 contains 12 residues. The DNA for the CDR3 is TGTGCCAGCAGTTTAGCCATAGAGACCCAGTACTTC. Protein product: CASSLAIETQYF.

This clonotype was seen at least ten times. The chain couples TRBV9 to TRBJ1-2, with D tentatively TRBD1 (6 bases). Trimming stripped 3 bases from V and 5 bases from J, with 11 bases between. This CDR3 region has 13 residues. Germline lookup yields CDR1 SGDLS and CDR2 YYNGEE. The CDR3 nucleotides are TGTGCCAGCAGCGCACAGGGAGGGTATGGCTACACCTTC. It yields the protein CASSAQGGYGYTF.

This clonotype was seen a handful of times. V gene TRBV7-6 combines with J gene TRBJ2-5, with 8 positions matching TRBD2. The V gene's germline CDR1 is SGHVS and CDR2 FNYEAQ. The CDR3 covers 15 residues. The trim removed 4 bases at V and 2 bases at J, leaving 6 bases unmatched. CDR3 nucleotide sequence: TGTGCCAGCAGCTCCGGGGGGGGAACACAAGAGACCCAGTACTTC. The encoded protein is CASSSGGGTQETQYF.

Ten or more counts support this clonotype. The rearrangement links TRBV7-2 to TRBJ2-2; D not resolved. V was pared by 1 base and J by 5 bases, with 8 bases between. The CDR3 runs 14 residues. Germline V gene lookup returns CDR1 SGHTA and CDR2 FQGNSA. CDR3 nucleotide sequence: TGTGCCAGCAGCTTAGTTTTGGTAACCGGGGAGCTGTTTTTT. The encoded protein is CASSLVLVTGELFF.

The chain has TRBV5-1 and TRBJ1-5; perhaps TRBD1 as D (5 bases). Trimming left V 0 bases short and J 4 bases short, with 8 bases between. Germline V gene data show CDR1 as SGHRS and CDR2 as YFSETQ. The CDR3 is 14 residues long. CDR3 DNA: TGCGCCAGCAGCTTGGAAGCAGGGAATCAGCCCCAGCATTTT. This encodes CASSLEAGNQPQHF.

This clonotype was counted only a few times. The chain carries TRBV7-6 and TRBJ1-1; TRBD1 might be the D (5 bases). V was cut by 5 bases and J by 5 bases, with 18 bases left in between. There are 15 residues in the CDR3. Germline V lookup: CDR1 SGHVS, CDR2 FNYEAQ. CDR3 in DNA: TGTGCCAGCAGCAAGAAGTGGCAGCGGGGGACTGAAGCTTTCTTT. It codes for CASSKKWQRGTEAFF.

CDR3 nucleotide sequence: TGTGCCACCAGCAGTAGAGACAGGGTTAACACTGAAGCTTTCTTT. This gives the protein CATSSRDRVNTEAFF. The V gene is TRBV15, the J gene TRBJ1-1; 7 bases align to TRBD1. Trimming at V came to 3 bases and at J to 2 bases, leaving 6 bases not matched to a gene. The V gene's germline CDR1 is LNHNV and CDR2 YYDKDF (reference sequence). The CDR3 covers 15 residues. Combining the CDR3 with reference TRBV15 and TRBJ1-1 gives the whole variable domain DAMVIQNPRYQVTQFGKPVTLSCSQTLNHNVMYWYQQKSSQAPKLLFHYYDKDFNNEADTPDNFQSRRPNTSFCFLDIRSPGLGDTAMYLCATSSRDRVNTEAFFGQGTRLTVV.

The chain employs TRBV7-8 and TRBJ2-7; D not resolved. Between the trimmed V and J ends, which lost 0 bases and 7 bases, there was a span of 10 bases. There are 13 residues in the CDR3. From germline, CDR1 is SGHVS and CDR2 FQNEAQ. The DNA for the CDR3 is TGTGCCAGCAGCTTAGCGCAGAGGAAAGAGCAGTACTTC. Amino acid sequence: CASSLAQRKEQYF.

At least ten counts were recorded for this clonotype. The chain is built from TRBV7-2 and TRBJ2-3; no definite D call. From germline, CDR1 is SGHTA and CDR2 FQGNSA. The V end lost 4 bases, the J end lost 6 bases, and 11 bases lay between the germline ends. The CDR3 has 13 residues. DNA for the CDR3: TGTGCCAGCAGCTCTCCTTTCCGGGATACGCAGTATTTT. It specifies CASSSPFRDTQYF.

This clonotype turned up a few times. The chain carries TRBV2 and TRBJ1-5, with TRBD1 as a possible D gene (5 bases). V lost 3 bases, J lost 2 bases, and 11 bases lay in between. The CDR3 sequence is 15 residues long. Germline assignment: CDR1 SNHLY and CDR2 FYNNEI. The CDR3 nucleotides read TGTGCCAGCAGTGAGGGGGGGTTCGGCAATCAGCCCCAGCATTTT. This sequence encodes CASSEGGFGNQPQHF.

This clonotype appeared many times. The J gene is TRBJ1-1, the V gene TRBV4-3; D gene uncertain. The CDR3 consists of 14 residues. The V and J ends lost 0 bases and 4 bases respectively, with 9 bases between them. Germline values: CDR1 LGHNA, CDR2 YSLEER. CDR3 sequence: CASSQDEGATEAFF. For the CDR3, the DNA is TGCGCCAGCAGCCAAGACGAGGGAGCCACTGAAGCTTTCTTT.

This clonotype has ten or more counts. The J gene is TRBJ2-3, the V gene TRBV6-5; 8 bases match TRBD2. The CDR3 sequence is 15 residues long. Per the germline V gene, CDR1 is MNHEY and CDR2 is SVGAGI. The junction had 5 bases not matched to a gene; V was cut back by 6 bases and J by 0 bases. CDR3 in DNA: TGTGCCAGCAGCCATACTAGCGGAAGCACAGATACGCAGTATTTT. Its translation: CASSHTSGSTDTQYF.

The chain combines TRBV11-1 with TRBJ1-1; unclear D gene. V was cut by 0 bases and J by 0 bases, with 5 bases left in between. This CDR3 has 14 residues. Per germline, CDR1 SGHAT and CDR2 FQDESV (reference sequence). CDR3 in DNA: TGTGCCAGCAGCTTAGCTGTTATGAACACTGAAGCTTTCTTT. Residues: CASSLAVMNTEAFF.

The genes are TRBV6-5 and TRBJ2-1, with D possibly being TRBD2 (6 bases). The V and J ends lost 6 bases and 3 bases respectively, with 12 bases between them. This CDR3 has 14 amino acids. Germline CDR1 MNHEY, CDR2 SVGAGI. The CDR3 reads CASRGRAGYNEQFF. CDR3 sequence (DNA): TGTGCCAGCAGGGGAAGAGCGGGCTACAATGAGCAGTTCTTC.

This clonotype was seen many times. The chain has TRBV18 and TRBJ2-1; TRBD1 matches 10 bases. Looked up from germline, CDR1 is KGHSH and CDR2 is LQKENI. The CDR3 has 16 amino acids. The trim removed 0 bases at V and 7 bases at J, leaving 6 bases unmatched. The CDR3 reads CASSPPGQGTRNEQFF. In DNA form, the CDR3 reads TGTGCCAGCTCACCACCGGGACAGGGGACCCGTAATGAGCAGTTCTTC.

The V gene is TRBV6-5, the J gene TRBJ1-4; the D gene is possibly TRBD1 (5 bases). CDR1 is MNHEY and CDR2 is SVGAGI in the germline V gene. CDR3 length: 17 residues. V gave up 7 bases and J gave up 0 bases, with 18 bases separating them. The CDR3 region is CASTGTGNFATNEKLFF. The CDR3 coding sequence is TGTGCCAGCACCGGGACCGGGAACTTTGCAACTAATGAAAAACTGTTTTTT.

This clonotype occurred a few times. The chain links TRBV20-1 to TRBJ1-4; maybe TRBD1 (6 bases). The CDR3 loop spans 15 amino acids. The V gene lost 1 base and the J gene lost 3 bases, with 12 bases spanning the gap. Germline values: CDR1 DFQATT, CDR2 SNEGSKA (reference sequence). The CDR3 loop is CSARGSGAANEKLFF. The CDR3 DNA reads TGCAGTGCTAGAGGTTCGGGGGCAGCTAATGAAAAACTGTTTTTT.

The genes are TRBV11-2 and TRBJ1-4, with a tentative D call TRBD1 (5 bases). The V and J ends lost 5 bases and 4 bases respectively, with 17 bases between them. The CDR3 totals 16 residues. Germline loops: CDR1 SGHAT, CDR2 FQNNGV. This CDR3 reads CASSPSLRQLNEKLFF. CDR3 coding DNA: TGTGCCAGCAGCCCCTCGCTCCGACAGCTTAATGAAAAACTGTTTTTT.

The V and J genes are TRBV4-2 and TRBJ2-7; perhaps TRBD2 as D (5 bases). The germline V gene encodes CDR1 LGHNA and CDR2 YNFKEQ. Trimming took 2 bases from V and 5 from J, leaving 13 bases between them. The length of the CDR3 is 14 residues. The CDR3 is CASSQNGIDNEQYF. CDR3 in DNA: TGTGCCAGCAGCCAAAACGGGATAGACAACGAGCAGTACTTC.